This passage covers 8 T cell receptor beta chains from one sample sequenced in a study of type 1 regulatory T cells. No antigen is known for these receptors. MiXCR, run by TCRdb on the reads, gives a single entry per CDR3 protein. The sample lists more than 60,000 distinct CDR3 sequences, about 48% occurring once. Sequencing was carried out using cultured non-Tr1 T cells, either the whole culture or a sorted T cell fraction (not recorded which). The receptors here all came from a human donor in good health.

This clonotype was seen a handful of times. J is TRBJ1-1 and V is TRBV10-3; weak D call: TRBD1 (6 bases). The CDR3 loop spans 13 amino acids. V shed 9 bases and J shed 5 bases, with 16 bases lying between them. Germline lookup yields CDR1 ENHRY and CDR2 SYGVKD. In nucleotides, the CDR3 is TGTGCCATATCAGGGGCCCGGGGGACTGAAGCTTTCTTT. Amino acids: CAISGARGTEAFF.

This clonotype was seen a handful of times. This chain uses TRBV20-1 with TRBJ2-3; D is unclear. The CDR3 runs 11 residues. Trimming shortened V by 4 bases and J by 8 bases, and 10 bases separated the two germline ends. Per the germline V gene, CDR1 is DFQATT and CDR2 is SNEGSKA (reference sequence). The CDR3 loop reads CSATGLGTQYF. For the CDR3, the DNA is TGCAGTGCTACTGGGTTAGGTACGCAGTATTTT.

V and J are TRBV19 and TRBJ1-1; no clear D gene. Germline V gene lookup returns CDR1 LNHDA and CDR2 SQIVND (reference sequence). Trimming pared 4 bases from V and 0 bases from J, leaving 9 bases between. The length of the CDR3 is 14 residues. Written as DNA, the CDR3 is TGTGCCAGTAGTAGAGGGATTCTGAACACTGAAGCTTTCTTT. This encodes CASSRGILNTEAFF.

This clonotype was found a few times. The V gene is TRBV27, the J gene TRBJ2-5; D may be TRBD1 (6 bases). With 5 bases removed from V and 0 bases from J, the gap between germline ends came to 13 bases. Germline V lookup: CDR1 MNHEY, CDR2 SMNVEV (reference sequence). The CDR3 covers 15 residues. The CDR3 DNA follows: TGTGCCAGCAGTCCAACCGACAGGAACCAAGAGACCCAGTACTTC. Amino acids: CASSPTDRNQETQYF.

The gene calls are TRBV12-3 or TRBV12-4 and TRBJ2-7; TRBD1 aligns across 8 bases. The CDR3 has 15 residues. Losses at the gene ends were 5 bases for V and 2 bases for J; bases not matched to a gene: 8. The CDR3 DNA reads TGTGCCAGCAGTCCCCAGGGGGCTAGAGCCTACGAGCAGTACTTC. This encodes CASSPQGARAYEQYF.

This clonotype is a singleton in its sample. V gene TRBV12-3 or TRBV12-4 combines with J gene TRBJ1-6; D possibly corresponds to TRBD1 (5 bases). The ends were cut back, 2 bases at V and 7 bases at J, with 9 bases in the middle. This CDR3 has 14 residues. Here the CDR3 DNA reads TGTGCCAGCAGTTTACGGGACCCAAATTCACCCCTCCACTTT. Its protein product is CASSLRDPNSPLHF.

The chain carries TRBV10-3 and TRBJ1-5; 7 bases are a match to TRBD1. Germline assignment: CDR1 ENHRY and CDR2 SYGVKD. J lost 5 bases, V lost 8 bases, and 6 bases had no gene match. The CDR3 covers 13 residues. The CDR3 here is CAIQGGRDQPQHF. CDR3 nucleotide sequence: TGTGCCATCCAGGGGGGAAGGGATCAGCCCCAGCATTTT.

The V and J genes are TRBV20-1 and TRBJ2-1; weak D call: TRBD2 (6 bases). V was trimmed by 1 base and J by 4 bases, leaving 17 bases between them. CDR3 length: 16 amino acids. Germline V lookup: CDR1 DFQATT, CDR2 SNEGSKA (reference sequence). In DNA, the CDR3 is TGCAGTGCTAGAGGAGAGTACGGGGGTGGATACAATGAGCAGTTCTTC. It codes for CSARGEYGGGYNEQFF.